This T cell receptor beta chain was observed in a study of human versus mouse CDR3 diversity and MHC coevolution. Whole-study context: immunoSEQ was reported to reach one in 200,000 T cells sensitivity.

A note on this clone: Its specificity is unknown.

Broader study findings: Human T cells underwent selection on about six different MHC II alleles.

Looked up from germline, CDR1 is SGHTA and CDR2 is FQGNSA. J gave up 1 base and V 6 bases, and 4 bases lay outside the gene matches. The CDR3 sequence is 15 residues long. Sequencing used immunoSEQ multiplex PCR; TCRdb keeps in-frame clones, though not all of them. The sample includes 75,000 to 90,000 clones, 85% to 95% of them seen just once. The J gene is TRBJ2-2, the V gene TRBV7-2; 8 nucleotides agree with TRBD1. The source is a person between 25 and 69 years old in good health. Sequenced sample: naive CD4+ T cells from blood. Subset of the sample: CD45RO-negative CD62L-positive naive CD4 T cells. CDR3 loop: CASRADRGNTGELFF. The CDR3 DNA reads as TGTGCCAGCAGGGCCGACAGGGGGAACACCGGGGAGCTGTTTTTT.